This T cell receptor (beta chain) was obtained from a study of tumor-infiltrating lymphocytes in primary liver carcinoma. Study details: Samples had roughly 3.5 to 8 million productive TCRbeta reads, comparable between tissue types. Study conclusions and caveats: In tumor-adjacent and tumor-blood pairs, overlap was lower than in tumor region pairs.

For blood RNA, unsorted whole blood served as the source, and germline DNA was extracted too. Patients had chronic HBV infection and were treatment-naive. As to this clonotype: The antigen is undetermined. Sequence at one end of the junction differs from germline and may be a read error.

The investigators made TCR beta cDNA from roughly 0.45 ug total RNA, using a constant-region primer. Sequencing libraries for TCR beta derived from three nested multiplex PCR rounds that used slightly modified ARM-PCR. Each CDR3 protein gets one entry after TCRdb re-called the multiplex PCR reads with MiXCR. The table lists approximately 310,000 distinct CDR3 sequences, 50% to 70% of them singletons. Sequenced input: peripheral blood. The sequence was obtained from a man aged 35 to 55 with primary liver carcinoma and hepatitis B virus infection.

CDR3 nucleotide sequence: TGTGCCAGGAGTTTACAGACTAGCGGGCCCAAAAACATTCAGTACTTC. Translated: CARSLQTSGPKNIQYF. V and J are TRBV12-3 or TRBV12-4 and TRBJ2-4; 10 bases agree with TRBD2. This CDR3 region has 16 residues.